One sample yielded the 12 T cell receptor beta chains listed below, sequenced in a study of blood T cell repertoires in COVID-19. Here immunoSEQ multiplex PCR was the method, and the copy in TCRdb shows in-frame clones only, minus some. This table holds about 90,000 clones, approximately 78% found once. Sequencing input: peripheral blood. The receptors here all came from a human donor in a cohort sampled during active COVID-19.

V usage is TRBV6-5 and J usage is TRBJ1-4, with TRBD1 identical over 7 bases. CDR1 MNHEY and CDR2 SVGAGI come from the germline V gene. J was trimmed by 7 bases and V by 2 bases; bases with no gene match: 7. The CDR3 is made up of 15 amino acids. CDR3 protein: CASSYLDRDGEKLFF. The CDR3, as DNA: TGTGCCAGCAGTTACCTCGACAGGGACGGTGAAAAACTGTTTTTT.

V is TRBV5-1 and J is TRBJ2-3; 8 bases are shared with TRBD2. The CDR3 spans 18 residues. Germline CDR1 and CDR2: SGHRS and YFSETQ. Losses at the gene ends were 3 bases for V and 6 bases for J; bases not matched to a gene: 18. The chain's CDR3 is CASSSSSGTILVTDTQYF. The CDR3 bases are TGCGCCAGCAGCTCTAGTAGCGGGACAATCTTGGTTACGGATACGCAGTATTTT.

In this sample, this clone turned up a few times. The J gene is TRBJ2-3, the V gene TRBV10-3; no firm D call. Germline V gene lookup returns CDR1 ENHRY and CDR2 SYGVKD. This CDR3 is 12 amino acids long. Trimming took off 6 bases at V and 4 bases at J, with 8 bases between the two ends. CDR3 protein: CAIRGEADTQYF. CDR3 coding DNA: TGTGCCATCAGGGGCGAAGCAGATACGCAGTATTTT.

The chain carries TRBV11-3 and TRBJ2-1; 11 positions agree with TRBD2. Losses at the gene ends were 4 bases for V and 7 bases for J; bases not matched to a gene: 9. The germline gives CDR1 SGHNT, CDR2 YENEEA. CDR3 length: 16 amino acids. As DNA, the CDR3 is TGTGCCAGCAGCTCCCTTAGCGGGGGGGCCTTTAATGAGCAGTTCTTC. It translates to CASSSLSGGAFNEQFF. Together with reference TRBV11-3 and TRBJ2-1, the CDR3 gives the full variable domain: EAGVVQSPRYKIIEKKQPVAFWCNPISGHNTLYWYLQNLGQGPELLIRYENEEAVDDSQLPKDRFSAERLKGVDSTLKIQPAELGDSAVYLCASSSLSGGAFNEQFFGPGTRLTVL.

This clone was observed many times. The rearrangement uses TRBV7-9 and TRBJ1-4; 7 bases align to TRBD1. Germline lookup yields CDR1 SEHNR and CDR2 FQNEAQ (reference sequence). The CDR3 loop spans 15 amino acids. V shed 6 bases and J 4 bases; nucleotides not matched to a gene: 8. The CDR3 protein is CASSPRGTVNEKLFF. CDR3 sequence (DNA): TGTGCCAGCAGTCCACGGGGGACAGTTAATGAAAAACTGTTTTTT.

The chain employs TRBV4-1 and TRBJ2-1; tentatively, D is TRBD2 (5 bases). The CDR3 length is 15 residues. V lost 3 bases to trimming and J lost 1 base, with 10 bases between them. CDR1 and CDR2 (germline): MGHRA, YSYEKL. CDR3 DNA: TGCGCCAGCAGCCAGTGGGCGGGTTCCTACAATGAGCAGTTCTTC. This gives the protein CASSQWAGSYNEQFF.

The chain uses TRBV18 and TRBJ2-3; weak D call: TRBD2 (5 bases). Germline CDR1 KGHSH, CDR2 LQKENI. The CDR3 spans 15 residues. Trimming took 1 base from V and 5 from J, leaving 13 bases between them. CDR3 region: CASSPQVGEGDTQYF. CDR3 sequence (DNA): TGTGCCAGCTCACCACAGGTCGGTGAGGGAGATACGCAGTATTTT. The variable domain in full, completed from reference TRBV18 and TRBJ2-3, reads NAGVMQNPRHLVRRRGQEARLRCSPMKGHSHVYWYRQLPEEGLKFMVYLQKENIIDESGMPKERFSAEFPKEGPSILRIQQVVRGDSAAYFCASSPQVGEGDTQYFGPGTRLTVL.

This clone occurred a few times. The chain couples TRBV11-3 to TRBJ2-1; D is uncertain. The V end lost 4 bases, the J end lost 9 bases, and 10 bases lay between the germline ends. Germline CDR1 reads SGHNT; CDR2 reads YENEEA. The CDR3 sequence is 12 residues long. The CDR3 nucleotides are TGTGCCAGCAGCTCCCGTCGAGGTGAGCAGTTCTTC. Amino acids: CASSSRRGEQFF.

V is TRBV18 and J is TRBJ2-4; possibly TRBD2 for D (5 bases). V lost 3 bases to trimming and J lost 0 bases, with 12 bases between them. The CDR3 contains 16 residues. Germline-derived CDR1 and CDR2 are KGHSH and LQKENI. The CDR3, as DNA: TGTGCCAGCTCACCTGCTGACGGGGTAGCCAAAAACATTCAGTACTTC. This gives the protein CASSPADGVAKNIQYF.

The J gene is TRBJ1-4, the V gene TRBV19; TRBD1 matches at 10 bases. Germline CDR1 reads LNHDA; CDR2 reads SQIVND (reference sequence). The CDR3 consists of 15 residues. V shed 7 bases and J 11 bases; nucleotides not matched to a gene: 13. CDR3 in DNA: TGTGCCAGTACCGAACGACAGGGGGCGATGAGGAAACTGTTTTTT. Protein: CASTERQGAMRKLFF.

This clone appeared a single time. The chain uses TRBV9 and TRBJ1-4, with D tentatively TRBD1 (5 bases). CDR3 length equals 14 residues. Germline CDR1 SGDLS, CDR2 YYNGEE. V lost 5 bases and J lost 4, with 12 bases in between. Here the CDR3 reads CASSLGLVNEKLFF. The DNA for the CDR3 is TGTGCCAGCAGTCTGGGACTGGTTAATGAAAAACTGTTTTTT.

By share, this clone counts as medium-sized. The rearrangement uses TRBV4-3 and TRBJ2-3; D call uncertain. CDR3 length: 14 amino acids. Trimming shortened V by 2 bases and J by 0 bases, and 6 bases separated the two germline ends. Germline V gives CDR1 LGHNA, CDR2 YSLEER. CDR3 sequence (DNA): TGCGCCAGCAGCCAACTTCCCAGCACAGATACGCAGTATTTT. Translated, it gives CASSQLPSTDTQYF.